This T cell receptor beta chain was sequenced during a study of T cells in Graves' hyperthyroidism and ophthalmopathy. Hyperthyroidism was newly diagnosed in patients aged 18 to 65 (duration under 2 months). Exclusion criteria comprised uncontrolled infection, other autoimmune disease, pregnancy or lactation. Any symptoms of ophthalmopathy came after the first hyperthyroidism diagnosis, from which the blood sample dates. There are many counts of this clonotype. What it recognizes is unknown. Study-wide points: Ophthalmopathy was predicted by the model a median of approximately six months ahead of onset.

RNA transcripts served as the template for amplifying TCR beta CDR3 regions. The HTBI primer set drove a first-round RT-PCR of the TCR CDR3. TCRdb redid the calling of the multiplex PCR reads with MiXCR, one entry per CDR3 protein. The table shows 650,000 to 850,000 distinct CDR3 sequences, with 18% occurring only once. Sequenced: blood. The source of this sequence is a woman in her 50s with Graves' hyperthyroidism that later progressed to Graves' ophthalmopathy.

The CDR3 region has the DNA TGTGCCAGCAGGCATGGACAGGGGGACTATGGCTACACCTTC. Translating gives CASRHGQGDYGYTF. V is TRBV6-1 and J is TRBJ1-2, with TRBD1 identical over 10 bases. The J segment lost 3 bases and the V segment lost 6 bases, leaving 4 bases of the junction unmatched. This CDR3 spans 14 amino acids. Germline lookup yields CDR1 MNHNS and CDR2 SASEGT.